This TCR beta chain was captured by sequencing in a study of blood T cell repertoires in COVID-19. Across the study: Sources were T cells, B-cell-depleted T cells, or PBMCs; the material itself was cDNA or gDNA.

Original processing methods: Reference gene primer amplification in the assay estimated nucleated cell counts. Produced via immunoSEQ multiplex PCR; TCRdb's table is partial and in-frame only. V and J calls and clone size come straight from that table; D and trimming were deduced from the DNA. The sample consists of 450,000 or so clones, 70% to 90% of them appearing once. Trimming cost V 2 bases and J 3 bases; bases outside gene matches: 3. The length of the CDR3 is 14 residues. The germline gives CDR1 KGHDR, CDR2 SFDVKD. The clonotype was recovered from a man aged 18-30 years with COVID-19, enrolled during active disease. Sequencing input: peripheral blood. The J gene is TRBJ2-7, the V gene TRBV24-1; 7 bases align to TRBD1. CDR3 residues: CATSDSAGGYEQYF. CDR3 sequence (DNA): TGTGCCACCAGTGATTCGGCAGGGGGCTACGAGCAGTACTTC.